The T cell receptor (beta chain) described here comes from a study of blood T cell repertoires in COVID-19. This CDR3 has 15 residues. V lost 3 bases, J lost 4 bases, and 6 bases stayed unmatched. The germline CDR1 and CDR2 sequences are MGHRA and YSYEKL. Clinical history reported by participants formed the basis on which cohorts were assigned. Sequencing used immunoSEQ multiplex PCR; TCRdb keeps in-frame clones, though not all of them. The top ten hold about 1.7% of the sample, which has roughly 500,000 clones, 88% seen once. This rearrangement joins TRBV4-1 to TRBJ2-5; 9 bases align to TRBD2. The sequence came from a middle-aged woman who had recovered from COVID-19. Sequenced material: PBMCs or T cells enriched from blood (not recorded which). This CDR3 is CASSQIAGVGETQYF. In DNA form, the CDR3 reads TGCGCCAGCAGCCAGATAGCGGGAGTTGGAGAGACCCAGTACTTC.